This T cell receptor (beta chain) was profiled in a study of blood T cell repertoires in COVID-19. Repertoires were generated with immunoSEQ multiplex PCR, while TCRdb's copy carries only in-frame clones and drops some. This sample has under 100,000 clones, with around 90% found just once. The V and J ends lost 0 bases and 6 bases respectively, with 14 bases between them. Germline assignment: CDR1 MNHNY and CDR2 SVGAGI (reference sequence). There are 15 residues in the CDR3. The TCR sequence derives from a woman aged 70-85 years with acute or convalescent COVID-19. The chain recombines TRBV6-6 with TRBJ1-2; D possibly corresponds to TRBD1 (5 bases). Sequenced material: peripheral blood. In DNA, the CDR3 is TGTGCCAGCAGTTACTCGGGGGAGGGGACCCATGGCTACACCTTC. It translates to CASSYSGEGTHGYTF.